Below are 8 T cell receptor beta chains sequenced from a single sample in a study of blood T cell repertoires in COVID-19. The method was immunoSEQ multiplex PCR; TCRdb's version includes in-frame clones alone and lacks a portion of them. The sample contains around 60,000 clones, roughly 88% of which appear only once. Sequencing was performed on peripheral blood. The origin of the receptors is a man aged 65-85 years with acute or convalescent COVID-19.

The rearrangement uses TRBV18 and TRBJ2-7, with 8 bases aligning to TRBD1. The CDR3 has 19 residues. V lost 3 bases, J lost 1 base, and 17 bases stayed unmatched. Germline V gives CDR1 KGHSH, CDR2 LQKENI. The DNA of the CDR3 is TGTGCCAGCTCACCTTACACCCCTATCGGACAGGGATCATCCTACGAGCAGTACTTC. It translates to CASSPYTPIGQGSSYEQYF.

This rearrangement joins TRBV19 to TRBJ1-1, with 8 bases fitting TRBD1. Trimming took 7 bases from V and 1 from J; bases not matched to a gene: 14. The CDR3 has 17 amino acids. Germline lookup yields CDR1 LNHDA and CDR2 SQIVND (reference sequence). The CDR3 sequence is CASTVPGTGWTNTEAFF. The CDR3 bases are TGTGCCAGTACCGTTCCCGGGACAGGCTGGACGAACACTGAAGCTTTCTTT.

The V call is TRBV6-6, the J call TRBJ2-1; 12 nucleotides agree with TRBD2. From germline, CDR1 is MNHNY and CDR2 SVGAGI (reference sequence). CDR3 size: 17 residues. V lost 5 bases, J lost 2 bases, and 7 bases stayed unmatched. The CDR3 spells CASSPQSSGGAYNEQFF. CDR3 bases: TGTGCCAGCAGTCCACAATCTAGCGGGGGGGCCTACAATGAGCAGTTCTTC.

The V gene is TRBV3-1 (or the pseudogene TRBV3-2), the J gene TRBJ2-3, with D possibly TRBD2 on 6 matching bases. Looked up from germline, CDR1 is LGHDT and CDR2 is YNNKEL (reference sequence). The V end was cut by 2 bases, the J end by 4 bases, with 16 bases between. This CDR3 comprises 16 residues. The CDR3 nucleotides read TGTGCCAGCAGCCAAATCGAGTTGCGGGGTCCAGATACGCAGTATTTT. Translating it yields CASSQIELRGPDTQYF.

Note on this clone: A read error may produce the germline difference seen at one junction end. V usage is TRBV29-1 and J usage is TRBJ1-1; the D is unclear. Looked up from germline, CDR1 is SQVTM and CDR2 is ANQGSEA. This CDR3 spans 8 amino acids. DNA for the CDR3: TGCAGCGTCCCTGGTGGGGAGTTT. Amino acid sequence: CSVPGGEF.

This rearrangement joins TRBV11-2 to TRBJ2-7; D may be TRBD1 (6 bases). Germline CDR1 SGHAT, CDR2 FQNNGV. This CDR3 spans 18 amino acids. The V end lost 4 bases, the J end lost 4 bases, and 26 bases lay between the germline ends. The CDR3 spells CASSSTRPQGSLLYEQYF. Written as DNA, the CDR3 is TGTGCCAGCAGCTCAACGAGACCACAGGGCTCTCTACTTTACGAGCAGTACTTC.

The chain recombines TRBV7-9 with TRBJ2-5, with D perhaps matching TRBD2 (7 bases). Germline lookup yields CDR1 SEHNR and CDR2 FQNEAQ (reference sequence). V lost 8 bases and J lost 1, with 17 bases in between. This CDR3 comprises 15 residues. CDR3 residues: CASGGAGSVQETQYF. The CDR3 DNA reads as TGTGCCAGCGGGGGGGCGGGATCGGTCCAAGAGACCCAGTACTTC. The full variable domain, its missing parts supplied by reference TRBV7-9 and TRBJ2-5, is DTGVSQNPRHKITKRGQNVTFRCDPISEHNRLYWYRQTLGQGPEFLTYFQNEAQLEKSRLLSDRFSAERPKGSFSTLEIQRTEQGDSAMYLCASGGAGSVQETQYFGPGTRLLVL.

The chain employs TRBV5-1 and TRBJ2-5; D might be TRBD2 (5 bases). The CDR3 is 16 residues long. Germline CDR1 SGHRS, CDR2 YFSETQ. Between the trimmed V and J ends, which lost 4 bases and 2 bases, there was a span of 18 bases. In DNA, the CDR3 is TGCGCCAGCAGCACCCGGATCAGAGGGAATCAAGAGACCCAGTACTTC. Its protein is CASSTRIRGNQETQYF.